The 21 T cell receptor beta chains listed next were all sequenced from one sample in a study of read filtering for tumor transcriptome and immune sequencing. This library used roughly 400 ng RNA and molecular barcoded adaptors spanning alpha/delta and beta/gamma chains. TCRdb re-derived calls from the reads in MiXCR, one entry per CDR3 protein. In the table there are some 24,000 distinct CDR3 sequences, approximately 23% of which are singletons. Sequencing input: a population of CD138-negative cells sorted from bone marrow. The receptor source for this set is a donor aged 40 or older with multiple myeloma.

Many counts were recorded for this clonotype. This chain links TRBV29-1 with TRBJ2-1; 7 bases line up with TRBD1. Germline V CDR1 and CDR2: SQVTM, ANQGSEA. V dropped 7 bases and J dropped 8; count of bases not matched to a gene: 11. This CDR3 region has 13 residues. The DNA of the CDR3 is TGCAGCGGGGATGAAGGGGGCTCATATGAGCAGTTCTTC. Protein product: CSGDEGGSYEQFF.

As DNA, the CDR3 is TGTGCCAGTAGTATTGGGGGAACAGATACGCAGTATTTT. Protein: CASSIGGTDTQYF. V usage is TRBV19 and J usage is TRBJ2-3; D tentatively fits TRBD1 or TRBD2 (5 bases each). V lost 3 bases and J lost 3, with 7 bases in between. This CDR3 comprises 13 residues. Germline V CDR1 and CDR2: LNHDA, SQIVND (reference sequence).

As to this clonotype: A much larger clone differs from this one at a single base, so this may be a read error. The CDR3 nucleotides read TGTGCCAGCAGCCCCTACTTAAGCTCCAACAATGAGCAGTTCTTC. The encoded protein is CASSPYLSSNNEQFF. This chain uses TRBV7-3 with TRBJ2-1; no clear D. The CDR3 runs 15 residues. Germline V gene data show CDR1 as SGHTA and CDR2 as FQGTGA.

This clonotype was observed at least ten times. V gene TRBV10-3 combines with J gene TRBJ2-3, with 12 bases lining up with TRBD2. This CDR3 is built from 14 residues. Germline assignment: CDR1 ENHRY and CDR2 SYGVKD. J gave up 5 bases and V 9 bases, and 6 bases lay outside the gene matches. CDR3 DNA: TGTGCCATACGGACTAGCGGGATGGTAGATACGCAGTATTTT. It yields the protein CAIRTSGMVDTQYF.

In its sample, this clonotype was seen many times. This chain uses TRBV2 with TRBJ2-1; D is unresolved. Trimming took 2 bases from V and 4 from J, leaving 12 bases between them. CDR1 and CDR2 from the germline V gene are SNHLY and FYNNEI. The CDR3 length is 15 residues. The CDR3 nucleotides read TGTGCCAGCAGTGAAAGTCTCGGGTATTACAATGAGCAGTTCTTC. This sequence encodes CASSESLGYYNEQFF.

Remarks on this clonotype: Since the CDR3 does not end with the conserved phenylalanine or tryptophan, this likely comes from a read error. This chain uses TRBV10-3 with TRBJ2-3; no definite D call. V gave up 10 bases and J gave up 4 bases, with 9 bases separating them. The germline V gene has CDR1 ENHRY and CDR2 SYGVKD. The CDR3 loop spans 11 amino acids. The CDR3 DNA is TGTGCCACCCGGGCGTCAGATACGCAGTATCTT. This gives the protein CATRASDTQYL.

This clonotype was counted ten times or more. The chain recombines TRBV2 with TRBJ2-3, with TRBD2 matching 9 bases. The CDR3 contains 16 residues. Unmatched junction bases numbered 10, after V lost 3 bases and J lost 6 bases. Germline CDR1 is SNHLY and CDR2 is FYNNEI. As DNA, the CDR3 is TGTGCCAGCAGTGATTTAGCGGGGGCCTCTACCGATACGCAGTATTTT. Translation gives CASSDLAGASTDTQYF.

V usage is TRBV20-1 and J usage is TRBJ2-1; possibly TRBD2 for D (6 bases). Per germline, CDR1 DFQATT and CDR2 SNEGSKA (reference sequence). The CDR3 is made up of 14 amino acids. Trimming stripped 3 bases from V and 3 bases from J, with 12 bases between. The CDR3 protein is CSARLAGNYNEQFF. The CDR3 DNA follows: TGCAGTGCTAGGTTGGCGGGGAACTACAATGAGCAGTTCTTC.

In this sample, this clonotype turned up many times. The CDR3 here is CASSHLTGTITDTQYF. CDR3 sequence (DNA): TGCGCCAGCAGCCACCTAACCGGGACGATAACAGATACGCAGTATTTT. V is TRBV4-1 and J is TRBJ2-3; D possibly matches TRBD1 or TRBD2 (5 bases each). Germline V gives CDR1 MGHRA, CDR2 YSYEKL. The V end was cut by 3 bases, the J end by 3 bases, with 16 bases between. CDR3 length equals 16 residues.

This clonotype came up many times. V is TRBV6-1 and J is TRBJ1-4; TRBD1 might be the D (5 bases). This CDR3 region has 14 residues. CDR1 MNHNS and CDR2 SASEGT come from the germline V gene. Trimming left V 4 bases short and J 12 bases short, with 18 bases between. In DNA form, the CDR3 reads TGTGCCAGCAGTGGACGTAGGGGACCGGGCGAACTGTTTTTT. It encodes CASSGRRGPGELFF.

CDR3 protein: CASSLVAGSNEQFF. The CDR3 region has the DNA TGTGCCAGCAGCTTAGTAGCAGGGTCGAATGAGCAGTTCTTC. V is TRBV11-3 and J is TRBJ2-1, with D possibly TRBD1 on 5 matching bases. Germline V CDR1 and CDR2: SGHNT, YENEEA. Trimming took off 1 base at V and 7 bases at J, with 11 bases between the two ends. This CDR3 has 14 amino acids.

Notes on this clonotype: A much larger clone differs from this one at a single base, so this may be a read error. V is TRBV5-1 and J is TRBJ2-1, with D possibly TRBD2 on 6 matching bases. Trimming stripped 0 bases from V and 7 bases from J, with 20 bases between. This CDR3 is 17 amino acids long. From germline, CDR1 is SGHRS and CDR2 YFSETQ. The CDR3 nucleotides read TGCGCCAGCAGCTTGGAGACACTACCGGGGAGGAAGAATGAGCAGTTCTTC. Translation gives CASSLETLPGRKNEQFF.

Worth noting for this clonotype: A much more abundant neighbour one base away suggests this may be a read error. This chain joins TRBV27 and TRBJ1-6; perhaps TRBD1 as D (6 bases). The CDR3 covers 15 residues. Per the germline V gene, CDR1 is MNHEY and CDR2 is SMNVEV (reference sequence). V was trimmed by 0 bases and J by 9 bases, leaving 12 bases between them. The CDR3 is CASSLSPGVVSPLHF. The CDR3 DNA reads TGTGCCAGCAGTTTATCCCCAGGGGTCGTTTCACCCCTCCACTTT.

V gene TRBV27 combines with J gene TRBJ1-2; a weak D match, TRBD1 (6 bases). The V end was cut by 0 bases, the J end by 2 bases, with 16 bases between. The CDR3 runs to 17 residues. Germline lookup yields CDR1 MNHEY and CDR2 SMNVEV (reference sequence). CDR3 coding DNA: TGTGCCAGCAGTTTATCGTCCGGGGGCGCCGAGAACTATGGCTACACCTTC. Protein product: CASSLSSGGAENYGYTF.

There are a few counts of this clonotype. The gene calls are TRBV3-1 and TRBJ2-3; D might be TRBD2 (6 bases). The CDR3 runs 15 residues. Germline V lookup: CDR1 LGHDT, CDR2 YNNKEL (reference sequence). The V and J ends lost 0 bases and 1 base respectively, with 8 bases between them. In nucleotides, the CDR3 is TGTGCCAGCAGCCAAGATCCTAGCGGCACAGATACGCAGTATTTT. Translated, it gives CASSQDPSGTDTQYF.

This clonotype was picked up a small number of times. This rearrangement joins TRBV29-1 to TRBJ2-1; D gene ambiguous. CDR1 and CDR2 from the germline V gene are SQVTM and ANQGSEA. This CDR3 has 12 amino acids. V was shortened by 2 bases and J by 4 bases, with 6 bases between the two germline ends. As DNA, the CDR3 is TGCAGCGTTGAATCTGGATACAATGAGCAGTTCTTC. Translation gives CSVESGYNEQFF.

The rearrangement links TRBV5-1 to TRBJ1-3; D gene unclear. V was clipped by 0 bases and J by 2 bases, with 6 bases between them. Germline values: CDR1 SGHRS, CDR2 YFSETQ. The CDR3 contains 14 residues. CDR3 amino acids: CASSLGGAGNTIYF. CDR3 in DNA: TGCGCCAGCAGCTTGGGTGGGGCTGGAAACACCATATATTTT.

The sample holds many counts of this clonotype. The J gene is TRBJ2-1, the V gene TRBV4-2; D might be TRBD1 (7 bases). V shed 2 bases and J shed 8 bases, with 25 bases lying between them. Germline V CDR1 and CDR2: LGHNA, YNFKEQ. This CDR3 has 18 residues. The CDR3 reads CASSQTSWTGLRGDEQFF. In DNA, the CDR3 is TGTGCCAGCAGCCAAACTTCCTGGACAGGCCTTCGCGGGGATGAGCAGTTCTTC.

This rearrangement joins TRBV30 to TRBJ1-4; tentative D call: TRBD1 (6 bases). Germline V gives CDR1 GTSNPN, CDR2 SVGIG (reference sequence). Trimming left V 4 bases short and J 3 bases short, with 15 bases between. The CDR3 has 15 residues. The CDR3 DNA follows: TGTGCCTGGAAGCTACGGGGGGCATCTAATGAAAAACTGTTTTTT. This encodes CAWKLRGASNEKLFF.

The chain has TRBV29-1 and TRBJ2-7, with TRBD2 as a possible D gene (5 bases). Germline V lookup: CDR1 SQVTM, CDR2 ANQGSEA. Trimming cost V 7 bases and J 7 bases, with 17 bases left between them. There are 12 residues in the CDR3. The CDR3 DNA sequence: TGCAGCGGAGCGGACGGGGTTCGGGAGCAGTACTTC. This translates into CSGADGVREQYF.

The rearrangement joins TRBV4-1 to TRBJ2-3; 10 bases match TRBD1. The germline V gene has CDR1 MGHRA and CDR2 YSYEKL. The CDR3 is made up of 18 amino acids. The V segment lost 1 base and the J segment 2 bases; nucleotides outside the gene matches: 9. The CDR3 spells CASSQGRSGTGVTDTQYF. DNA for the CDR3: TGCGCCAGCAGCCAAGGCCGCTCCGGGACAGGGGTCACAGATACGCAGTATTTT.